This TCR beta chain was found in a study of T cells after posttransplantation cyclophosphamide. General study findings and limits: Donor CD8+ memory clones often dominated recipient blood repertoires at later times. Recipient CMV seropositivity and CMV reactivation strongly tracked TRB clonality. Skin or GI-infiltrating T cells shared few TRB sequences with blood.

The CDR3 is made up of 15 amino acids. Trimming removed 3 bases from V and 7 bases from J; junction bases left unmatched: 6. Germline CDR1 KGHSH, CDR2 LQKENI. Some clones are missing from TCRdb's copy, which holds only in-frame ones; the method was immunoSEQ multiplex PCR. Among 14,000 or so clones, 65% to 85% were seen once, and the ten largest hold around 1.2%. This related bone marrow graft donor gave peripheral blood on the day of marrow donation. As for this clone: Antigen: not known.

Sequencing input: memory CD4+ T cells sorted from PBMCs. J is TRBJ1-6 and V is TRBV18; 7 nucleotides match TRBD1. This receptor was identified in a man aged 45-65 years. DNA of the CDR3: TGTGCCAGCTCACCGGTGGACAGGCCAAATTCACCCCTCCACTTT. Protein: CASSPVDRPNSPLHF.